This T cell receptor beta chain was found in a study of blood T cell repertoires in COVID-19. Across the study: T cells, B-cell-depleted T cells, or PBMCs provided the cDNA or gDNA that served as material.

Authors' processing steps: Estimated nucleated cell counts came from reference gene primer amplification. TCRdb's copy holds only in-frame clones and misses some; the assay was immunoSEQ multiplex PCR. V, J and clone size derive from that table, while D and trimming were established from the DNA sequence. Of 100,000 or so clones in the sample, roughly 92% were seen once. The CDR3 extends over 17 amino acids. CDR1 is SGDLS and CDR2 is YYNGEE in the germline V gene. V trimming: 0 bases; J trimming: 3 bases; junction bases outside the gene matches: 10. The sequence came from a woman in her forties or fifties with COVID-19, enrolled during active disease. This chain links TRBV9 with TRBJ2-3; 7 bases fit TRBD1. The sequencing sample was made of peripheral blood. Written as DNA, the CDR3 is TGTGCCAGCAGCGTAGCCTCCGGACAGGCGTATACAGATACGCAGTATTTT. The encoded protein is CASSVASGQAYTDTQYF.